Listed below are T cell receptor beta chains from one sample, sequenced in a study of cytomegalovirus exposure and HLA in healthy donors. This table comes from immunoSEQ multiplex PCR, and its TCRdb copy is limited to in-frame clones, with some not included. The data contain around 150,000 clones, 65% to 70% of them singletons. The sequencing sample was made of PBMCs. These receptors originate from a man aged 25 to 40 in good health and CMV-seropositive. The CDR3 runs from the conserved cysteine through the conserved F or W. A D gene is named only where the DNA matches it firmly. Size is omitted from some rows. Given values are once, few, many or a class for expanded clones.

v_gene: TRBV5-6
j_gene: TRBJ2-3
len: 15
abundance: NA
d_gene: TRBD1
CDR3aa: CASSLVTGEWYTQYF
CDR3nt: TGTGCCAGCAGCTTGGTTACAGGGGAATGGTACACGCAGTATTTT

v_gene: TRBV2
j_gene: TRBJ2-7
len: 15
abundance: NA
d_gene: TRBD1
CDR3aa: CASSPPGTGFYEQYF
CDR3nt: TGTGCCAGCAGTCCCCCCGGGACAGGGTTCTACGAGCAGTACTTC

v_gene: TRBV30
j_gene: TRBJ1-1
len: 13
abundance: NA
d_gene: NA
CDR3aa: CAWGLDTYTEAFF
CDR3nt: TGTGCCTGGGGCTTGGACACGTACACTGAAGCTTTCTTT

v_gene: TRBV12-5
j_gene: TRBJ1-2
len: 13
abundance: NA
d_gene: TRBD1
CDR3aa: CASGLLTGDGYTF
CDR3nt: TGTGCTAGTGGTTTACTGACAGGGGATGGCTACACCTTC

v_gene: TRBV27
j_gene: TRBJ2-3
len: 15
abundance: NA
d_gene: TRBD2
CDR3aa: CASSMLAASTDTQYF
CDR3nt: TGTGCCAGCAGTATGCTAGCGGCTAGCACAGATACGCAGTATTTT

v_gene: TRBV11-3
j_gene: TRBJ1-1
len: 16
abundance: NA
d_gene: NA
CDR3aa: CASSLSSGEWGTEAFF
CDR3nt: TGTGCCAGCAGCTTATCATCGGGGGAGTGGGGCACTGAAGCTTTCTTT

v_gene: TRBV30
j_gene: TRBJ2-3
len: 15
abundance: few
d_gene: TRBD2
CDR3aa: CAWSLSGMHTDTQYF
CDR3nt: TGTGCCTGGAGCCTTAGCGGGATGCACACAGATACGCAGTATTTT

v_gene: TRBV4-1
j_gene: TRBJ2-3
len: 15
abundance: NA
d_gene: TRBD2
CDR3aa: CASSPTSGSIDTQYF
CDR3nt: TGCGCCAGCAGCCCAACTAGCGGGAGCATAGATACGCAGTATTTT

v_gene: TRBV11-2
j_gene: TRBJ1-3
len: 16
abundance: NA
d_gene: NA
CDR3aa: CASSLGHFDRRNTIYF
CDR3nt: TGTGCCAGCAGCTTAGGGCACTTCGACAGGCGAAACACCATATATTTT

v_gene: TRBV5-1
j_gene: TRBJ2-3
len: 14
abundance: once
d_gene: NA
CDR3aa: CASSLGTTVDTQYF
CDR3nt: TGCGCCAGCAGCTTGGGGACAACAGTTGATACGCAGTATTTT

v_gene: TRBV4-1
j_gene: TRBJ1-1
len: 13
abundance: few
d_gene: NA
CDR3aa: CASSQAGNTEAFF
CDR3nt: TGCGCCAGCAGCCAAGCGGGGAACACTGAAGCTTTCTTT

v_gene: TRBV5-1
j_gene: TRBJ2-7
len: 16
abundance: few
d_gene: TRBD1
CDR3aa: CASSLDGTGYSYEQYF
CDR3nt: TGTGCCAGCAGCTTGGACGGGACAGGGTACTCCTACGAGCAGTACTTC

v_gene: TRBV11-3
j_gene: TRBJ1-1
len: 15
abundance: NA
d_gene: TRBD1
CDR3aa: CASSLPRTGSTGAFF
CDR3nt: TGTGCCAGCAGCTTACCCCGGACAGGGAGCACTGGAGCTTTCTTT

v_gene: TRBV7-2
j_gene: TRBJ1-2
len: 12
abundance: NA
d_gene: NA
CDR3aa: CASSFQGRTGFF
CDR3nt: TGTGCCAGCAGCTTTCAGGGCAGAACGGGTTTCTTC

v_gene: TRBV28
j_gene: TRBJ2-3
len: 12
abundance: NA
d_gene: NA
CDR3aa: CASSLYTDTQYF
CDR3nt: TGTGCCAGCAGCCTGTACACAGATACGCAGTATTTT

v_gene: TRBV2
j_gene: TRBJ2-3
len: 19
abundance: NA
d_gene: TRBD2
CDR3aa: CASLEPGLAGRGSTDTQYF
CDR3nt: TGTGCCAGCTTAGAGCCGGGACTAGCGGGACGGGGGAGCACAGATACGCAGTATTTT

v_gene: TRBV30
j_gene: TRBJ2-3
len: 16
abundance: NA
d_gene: TRBD1
CDR3aa: CAWSVTPGQGPDTQYF
CDR3nt: TGTGCCTGGAGTGTTACTCCGGGACAGGGGCCAGATACGCAGTATTTT

v_gene: TRBV30
j_gene: TRBJ2-2
len: 19
abundance: NA
d_gene: TRBD2
CDR3aa: CAWDPIGLAGGPDTGELFF
CDR3nt: TGTGCCTGGGACCCAATAGGACTAGCGGGAGGGCCTGACACCGGGGAGCTGTTTTTT

v_gene: TRBV19
j_gene: TRBJ1-5
len: 16
abundance: NA
d_gene: NA
CDR3aa: CASSSQGYVSNQPQHF
CDR3nt: TGTGCCAGTAGTTCGCAGGGTTACGTTAGCAATCAGCCCCAGCATTTT

v_gene: TRBV10-3
j_gene: TRBJ2-1
len: 16
abundance: NA
d_gene: NA
CDR3aa: CAISERGTGKENEQFF
CDR3nt: TGTGCCATCAGTGAGCGTGGGACTGGTAAGGAGAATGAGCAGTTCTTC

v_gene: TRBV7-6
j_gene: TRBJ2-2
len: 14
abundance: NA
d_gene: NA
CDR3aa: CASSLDTNTGELFF
CDR3nt: TGTGCCAGCAGCTTAGACACGAACACCGGGGAGCTGTTTTTT

v_gene: TRBV6-5
j_gene: TRBJ1-1
len: 15
abundance: NA
d_gene: NA
CDR3aa: CASSYGASGRTEAFF
CDR3nt: TGTGCCAGCAGTTACGGGGCAAGCGGGCGCACTGAAGCTTTCTTT

v_gene: TRBV6-1
j_gene: TRBJ2-7
len: 14
abundance: NA
d_gene: NA
CDR3aa: CASSEAQFRGPRDF
CDR3nt: TGTGCCAGCAGTGAAGCGCAGTTCCGCGGCCCCAGGGACTTC

v_gene: TRBV7-3
j_gene: TRBJ2-2
len: 15
abundance: once
d_gene: TRBD1
CDR3aa: CASSPGTGYTGELFF
CDR3nt: TGTGCCAGCAGCCCCGGGACAGGCTACACCGGGGAGCTGTTTTTT

v_gene: TRBV11-2
j_gene: TRBJ2-7
len: 15
abundance: NA
d_gene: TRBD2
CDR3aa: CASSLVSSGTYEQYF
CDR3nt: TGTGCCAGCAGCTTAGTGTCTAGCGGGACATACGAGCAGTACTTC

v_gene: TRBV7-9
j_gene: TRBJ2-1
len: 15
abundance: NA
d_gene: TRBD1
CDR3aa: CASSPRGQIYNEQFF
CDR3nt: TGTGCCAGCAGCCCTAGGGGGCAGATATACAATGAGCAGTTCTTC

v_gene: TRBV5-1
j_gene: TRBJ2-2
len: 16
abundance: NA
d_gene: TRBD2
CDR3aa: CASIGTGLANTGELFF
CDR3nt: TGCGCCAGCATCGGGACGGGACTAGCGAATACCGGGGAGCTGTTTTTT

v_gene: TRBV7-9
j_gene: TRBJ1-1
len: 12
abundance: NA
d_gene: NA
CDR3aa: CASSSADTEAFF
CDR3nt: TGTGCCAGCAGCTCGGCGGACACTGAAGCTTTCTTT

v_gene: TRBV15
j_gene: TRBJ2-3
len: 15
abundance: NA
d_gene: NA
CDR3aa: CATSREAGGTDTQYF
CDR3nt: TGTGCCACCAGCAGAGAGGCAGGGGGCACAGATACGCAGTATTTT

v_gene: TRBV6-6
j_gene: TRBJ1-4
len: 14
abundance: NA
d_gene: TRBD1
CDR3aa: CASSTGAVGEKLFF
CDR3nt: TGTGCCAGCAGCACAGGGGCCGTTGGGGAAAAACTGTTTTTT

v_gene: TRBV7-2
j_gene: TRBJ2-2
len: 16
abundance: NA
d_gene: TRBD2
CDR3aa: CASGKGLAAPTGELFF
CDR3nt: TGTGCCAGCGGAAAGGGACTAGCGGCCCCCACCGGGGAGCTGTTTTTT

v_gene: TRBV27
j_gene: TRBJ2-7
len: 12
abundance: NA
d_gene: NA
CDR3aa: CASSFAGYEQYF
CDR3nt: TGTGCCAGCAGTTTCGCGGGGTACGAGCAGTACTTC

v_gene: TRBV5-1
j_gene: TRBJ1-1
len: 15
abundance: NA
d_gene: TRBD1
CDR3aa: CASSLQLTGDTEAFF
CDR3nt: TGCGCCAGCAGCTTGCAGCTAACAGGGGACACTGAAGCTTTCTTT